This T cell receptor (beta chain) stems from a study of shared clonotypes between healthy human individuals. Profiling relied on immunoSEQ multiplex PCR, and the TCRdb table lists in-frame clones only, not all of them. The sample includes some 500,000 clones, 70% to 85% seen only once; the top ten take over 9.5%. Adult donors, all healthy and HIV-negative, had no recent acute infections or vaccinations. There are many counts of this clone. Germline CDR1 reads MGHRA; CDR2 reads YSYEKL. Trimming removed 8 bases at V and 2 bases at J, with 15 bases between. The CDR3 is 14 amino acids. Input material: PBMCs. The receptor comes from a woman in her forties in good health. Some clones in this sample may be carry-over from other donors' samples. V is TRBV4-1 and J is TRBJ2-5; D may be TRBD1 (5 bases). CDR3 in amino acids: CASGLTTAQETQYF. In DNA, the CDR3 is TGCGCCAGCGGGCTCACGACAGCACAAGAGACCCAGTACTTC.